This passage covers 20 T cell receptor beta chains from one sample sequenced in a study of cytomegalovirus exposure and HLA in healthy donors. The PCR contained 60 Vbeta and 13 Jbeta primers. Measured with immunoSEQ multiplex PCR; TCRdb has only the in-frame clones, and not every one. Seen here are some 180,000 clones, about 10% observed once, and the top ten hold 1% to 1.5%. Material: PBMCs. The receptor set was obtained from a woman aged 30 to 39 in good health and CMV-seropositive.

The genes are TRBV7-6 and TRBJ2-3; unclear D gene. Germline CDR1 reads SGHVS; CDR2 reads FNYEAQ. There are 15 residues in the CDR3. V lost 3 bases and J 2 bases, leaving 12 bases between the germline ends. CDR3 nucleotide sequence: TGTGCCAGCAGCTTGTACCCACTCCTCACAGATACGCAGTATTTT. Its translation: CASSLYPLLTDTQYF.

This clone was counted between two and nine times. The rearrangement uses TRBV27 and TRBJ2-2, with a possible D match to TRBD1 (5 bases). CDR3 length: 14 residues. The V and J ends lost 4 bases and 8 bases respectively, with 14 bases between them. Germline V CDR1 and CDR2: MNHEY, SMNVEV (reference sequence). The CDR3 region has the DNA TGTGCCAGCAGTTACAGGTCCTCTTCTGGGGAGCTGTTTTTT. Its translation is CASSYRSSSGELFF.

The chain joins TRBV6-6 to TRBJ2-7; tentative D call: TRBD2 (6 bases). The ends were cut back, 8 bases at V and 0 bases at J, with 8 bases in the middle. Germline CDR1 reads MNHNY; CDR2 reads SVGAGI (reference sequence). The CDR3 covers 12 residues. DNA of the CDR3: TGTGCCAGCTGGGACTTCTCCTACGAGCAGTACTTC. Translated: CASWDFSYEQYF.

This clone was seen more than once but under ten times. J is TRBJ2-7 and V is TRBV5-4; 9 bases line up with TRBD1. The CDR3 covers 16 residues. The V gene end was trimmed by 4 bases and the J gene end by 2 bases; junction bases not matched to a gene: 10. Germline CDR1 is SGHNT and CDR2 is YYREEE (reference sequence). The CDR3 DNA reads as TGTGCCAGCAGCGGGGGGGGGACAGGGACAACCTACGAGCAGTACTTC. Translation: CASSGGGTGTTYEQYF.

A few counts support this clone. This chain joins TRBV9 and TRBJ2-3; TRBD2 matches 8 bases. This CDR3 contains 18 residues. Germline V CDR1 and CDR2: SGDLS, YYNGEE. J lost 1 base, V lost 0 bases, and 10 bases had no gene match. As DNA, the CDR3 is TGTGCCAGCAGCGTAGATACCCCAGTGCGGGGGGGCACAGATACGCAGTATTTT. Protein product: CASSVDTPVRGGTDTQYF.

The chain uses TRBV2 and TRBJ1-2; possible D gene TRBD1, 5 bases. CDR3 size: 13 residues. The germline V and J ends were trimmed by 3 bases and 2 bases, with 7 bases remaining between them. Germline values: CDR1 SNHLY, CDR2 FYNNEI. CDR3 sequence reads: CASSEPGNYGYTF. In nucleotides, the CDR3 is TGTGCCAGCAGTGAGCCAGGGAACTATGGCTACACCTTC.

To note about this clone: This same CDR3 is encoded by further DNA sequences in the sample. CDR3 sequence (DNA): TGTGCCAGCAGGGAACTAGCGGGAAGAACAGATACGCAGTATTTT. This gives the protein CASRELAGRTDTQYF. V usage is TRBV2 and J usage is TRBJ2-3; the match to TRBD2 covers 10 bases. V gave up 6 bases and J gave up 3 bases; unmatched junction bases: 6. This CDR3 is built from 15 residues. Germline V gene lookup returns CDR1 SNHLY and CDR2 FYNNEI.

This chain uses TRBV7-8 with TRBJ2-1; a possible D gene is TRBD2 (6 bases). Germline CDR1 reads SGHVS; CDR2 reads FQNEAQ. Trimming removed 1 base at V and 5 bases at J, with 12 bases between. The CDR3 sequence is 15 residues long. The CDR3 protein is CASSLGRRGHNEQFF. CDR3 coding DNA: TGTGCCAGCAGCTTAGGGAGGAGGGGTCACAATGAGCAGTTCTTC. The variable domain in full, completed from reference TRBV7-8 and TRBJ2-1, reads GAGVSQSPRYKVAKRGQDVALRCDPISGHVSLFWYQQALGQGPEFLTYFQNEAQLDKSGLPSDRFFAERPEGSVSTLKIQRTQQEDSAVYLCASSLGRRGHNEQFFGPGTRLTVL.

CDR3 DNA: TGTGCCAGCAGTTGGACAGGGGCCGGGGCCAACGTCCTGACTTTC. Translation gives CASSWTGAGANVLTF. The V call is TRBV6-1, the J call TRBJ2-6; 9 nucleotides match TRBD1. V lost 5 bases and J lost 4; bases outside the gene matches: 3. Looked up from germline, CDR1 is MNHNS and CDR2 is SASEGT. This CDR3 contains 15 residues.

The chain uses TRBV5-4 and TRBJ2-7; TRBD2 matches 9 bases. This CDR3 has 16 amino acids. With 0 bases clipped from V and 0 bases from J, the junction kept 4 bases outside the gene matches. CDR1 and CDR2 (germline): SGHNT, YYREEE (reference sequence). This CDR3 is CASSLVSGRSSYEQYF. As DNA, the CDR3 is TGTGCCAGCAGCTTGGTTAGCGGGAGATCCTCCTACGAGCAGTACTTC.

This clone was picked up a small number of times. V gene TRBV30 combines with J gene TRBJ2-1; TRBD2 is a possible D gene (6 bases). This CDR3 is 14 amino acids long. V lost 5 bases, J lost 4 bases, and 15 bases lay in between. From germline, CDR1 is GTSNPN and CDR2 SVGIG (reference sequence). The CDR3 sequence is CAWGGAGIYNEQFF. The CDR3 DNA reads TGTGCCTGGGGCGGGGCGGGGATTTACAATGAGCAGTTCTTC.

This clone was counted a few times. This chain links TRBV6-5 with TRBJ2-4; possible D gene TRBD1, 5 bases. The CDR3 consists of 14 residues. V was shortened by 6 bases and J by 8 bases, with 17 bases between the two germline ends. Germline lookup yields CDR1 MNHEY and CDR2 SVGAGI. The CDR3 nucleotides are TGTGCCAGCAGACTCCGGCAGGGATGGGACATTCAGTACTTC. It is translated as CASRLRQGWDIQYF.

The chain combines TRBV5-1 with TRBJ1-4, with D maybe TRBD1 (5 bases). Germline CDR1 and CDR2: SGHRS and YFSETQ. Trimming pared 4 bases from V and 4 bases from J, leaving 11 bases between. The CDR3 sequence is 14 residues long. CDR3 DNA sequence: TGCGCCAGCAGCACGGGGGTCAATAATGAAAAACTGTTTTTT. It translates to CASSTGVNNEKLFF.

This clone has a handful of counts. This chain links TRBV6-1 with TRBJ2-1; TRBD2 aligns across 9 bases. Losses at the gene ends were 1 base for V and 4 bases for J; bases not matched to a gene: 2. The CDR3 totals 15 residues. CDR1 and CDR2 (germline): MNHNS, SASEGT. CDR3 amino acids: CASSEGLAGYNEQFF. CDR3 bases: TGTGCCAGCAGTGAAGGGCTAGCGGGATACAATGAGCAGTTCTTC.

The chain links TRBV6-5 to TRBJ2-3; D is unresolved. Germline CDR1 and CDR2: MNHEY and SVGAGI. Trimming took off 9 bases at V and 4 bases at J, with 8 bases between the two ends. This CDR3 is 11 amino acids long. The DNA of the CDR3 is TGTGCCAGTCGGTTGGCAGATACGCAGTATTTT. Its translation is CASRLADTQYF.

The chain employs TRBV6-1 and TRBJ2-3, with 12 bases aligning to TRBD2. This CDR3 spans 16 amino acids. In germline, CDR1 is MNHNS, CDR2 SASEGT. The V gene end was trimmed by 3 bases and the J gene end by 2 bases; junction bases not matched to a gene: 3. The CDR3 loop is CASSDLAGGITDTQYF. The CDR3 coding sequence is TGTGCCAGCAGTGATCTAGCGGGAGGGATCACAGATACGCAGTATTTT.

The chain couples TRBV30 to TRBJ2-7, with D possibly being TRBD2 (5 bases). There are 14 residues in the CDR3. In germline, CDR1 is GTSNPN, CDR2 SVGIG (reference sequence). V was shortened by 3 bases and J by 6 bases, with 18 bases between the two germline ends. DNA for the CDR3: TGTGCCTGGAGGGCGACGCGGGCCCTCTTCGAGCAGTACTTC. Translating it yields CAWRATRALFEQYF.

Only a few counts were recorded for this clone. This chain links TRBV9 with TRBJ2-5; 11 bases are a match to TRBD2. The germline gives CDR1 SGDLS, CDR2 YYNGEE. J lost 7 bases, V lost 2 bases, and 7 bases had no gene match. The CDR3 runs to 15 residues. The CDR3 loop reads CASSVQTSGEGTQYF. CDR3 in DNA: TGTGCCAGCAGCGTTCAGACTAGCGGGGAGGGGACCCAGTACTTC.

The genes are TRBV9 and TRBJ2-3; no reliable D call. V was pared by 0 bases and J by 2 bases, with 10 bases between. The germline V gene has CDR1 SGDLS and CDR2 YYNGEE. CDR3 length: 15 residues. CDR3 in DNA: TGTGCCAGCAGCGTAGACCAGGTCCACACAGATACGCAGTATTTT. Its protein is CASSVDQVHTDTQYF.

The chain recombines TRBV6-6 with TRBJ2-7, with D uncertain. Trimming removed 8 bases at V and 3 bases at J, with 11 bases between. CDR3 size: 12 residues. Germline V gives CDR1 MNHNY, CDR2 SVGAGI (reference sequence). The CDR3 protein is CASAVGHYEQYF. CDR3 DNA sequence: TGTGCCAGCGCGGTAGGTCACTACGAGCAGTACTTC.